The source of this T cell receptor (beta chain) is a study of T cell responses to AZD1222 COVID-19 vaccine. Data came from immunoSEQ multiplex PCR; TCRdb stores just in-frame clones and leaves some out. The table lists more than 75,000 clones, 90% of them singletons. Study-level findings and limits: None of the repertoires were sampled until the peak T cell response had passed.

Comment on this clone: The antigen is undetermined.

V lost 5 bases and J lost 5, with 19 bases in between. Germline CDR1 MNHEY, CDR2 SVGAGI. This CDR3 contains 15 residues. The receptor's source is an adult in good health. The chain employs TRBV6-5 and TRBJ2-7; D possibly corresponds to TRBD1 (6 bases). The input for sequencing was peripheral blood, taken on day 0 of AZD1222 vaccination. This chain's CDR3 is CASSRTGNLLHEQYF. The DNA of the CDR3 is TGTGCCAGCAGTCGCACAGGGAACCTCTTGCACGAGCAGTACTTC.